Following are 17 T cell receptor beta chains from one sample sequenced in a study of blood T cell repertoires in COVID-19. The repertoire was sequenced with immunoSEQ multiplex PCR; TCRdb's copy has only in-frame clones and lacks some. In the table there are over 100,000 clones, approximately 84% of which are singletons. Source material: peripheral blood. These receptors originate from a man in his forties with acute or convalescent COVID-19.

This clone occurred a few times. The CDR3 reads CASSVSHEGSPLHF. The CDR3 nucleotides read TGTGCCAGCAGCGTGAGCCACGAGGGTTCACCCCTCCACTTT. The chain combines TRBV4-2 with TRBJ1-6; no firm D call. The CDR3 sequence is 14 residues long. V lost 5 bases and J lost 9, with 14 bases in between. Germline V CDR1 and CDR2: LGHNA, YNFKEQ.

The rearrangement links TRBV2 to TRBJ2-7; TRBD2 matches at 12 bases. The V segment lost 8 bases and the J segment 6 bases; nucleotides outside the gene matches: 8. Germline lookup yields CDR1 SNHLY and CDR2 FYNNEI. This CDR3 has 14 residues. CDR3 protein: CASCKTSGRVEQYF. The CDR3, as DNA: TGTGCCAGCTGTAAGACTAGCGGGAGAGTCGAGCAGTACTTC. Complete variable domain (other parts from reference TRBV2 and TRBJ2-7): EPEVTQTPSHQVTQMGQEVILRCVPISNHLYFYWYRQILGQKVEFLVSFYNNEISEKSEIFDDQFSVERPDGSNFTLKIRSTKLEDSAMYFCASCKTSGRVEQYFGPGTRLTVT.

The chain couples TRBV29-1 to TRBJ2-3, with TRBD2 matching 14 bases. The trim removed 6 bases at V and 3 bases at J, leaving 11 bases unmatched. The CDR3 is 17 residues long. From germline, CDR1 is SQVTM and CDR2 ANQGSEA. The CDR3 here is CSVIRTSGGLGTDTQYF. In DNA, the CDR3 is TGCAGCGTAATTCGGACTAGCGGGGGGCTCGGGACAGATACGCAGTATTTT.

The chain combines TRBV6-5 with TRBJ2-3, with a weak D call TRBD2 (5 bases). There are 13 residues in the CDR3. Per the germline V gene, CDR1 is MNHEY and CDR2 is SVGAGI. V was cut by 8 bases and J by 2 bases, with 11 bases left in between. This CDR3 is CASGSGNTDTQYF. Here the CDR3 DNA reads TGTGCCAGCGGATCCGGGAACACAGATACGCAGTATTTT.

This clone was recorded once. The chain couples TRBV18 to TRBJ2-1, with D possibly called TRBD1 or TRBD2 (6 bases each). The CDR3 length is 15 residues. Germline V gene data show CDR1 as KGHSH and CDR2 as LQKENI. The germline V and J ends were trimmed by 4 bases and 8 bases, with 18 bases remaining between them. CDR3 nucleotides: TGTGCCAGCTCACGACCAGGGGACTCCTCCGATGAGCAGTTCTTC. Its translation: CASSRPGDSSDEQFF.

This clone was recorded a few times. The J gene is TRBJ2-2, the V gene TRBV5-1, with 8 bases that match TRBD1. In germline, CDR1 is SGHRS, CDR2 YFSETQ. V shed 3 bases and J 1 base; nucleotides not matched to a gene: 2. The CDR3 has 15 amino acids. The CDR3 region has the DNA TGCGCCAGCAGCTGGGGGACAGGGAACACCGGGGAGCTGTTTTTT. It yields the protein CASSWGTGNTGELFF.

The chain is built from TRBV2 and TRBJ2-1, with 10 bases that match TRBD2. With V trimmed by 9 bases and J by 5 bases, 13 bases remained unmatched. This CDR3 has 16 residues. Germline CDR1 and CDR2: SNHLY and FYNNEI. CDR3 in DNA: TGTGCCAGTGCCGTCCCCTTAGCGGGGGGACACAATGAGCAGTTCTTC. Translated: CASAVPLAGGHNEQFF.

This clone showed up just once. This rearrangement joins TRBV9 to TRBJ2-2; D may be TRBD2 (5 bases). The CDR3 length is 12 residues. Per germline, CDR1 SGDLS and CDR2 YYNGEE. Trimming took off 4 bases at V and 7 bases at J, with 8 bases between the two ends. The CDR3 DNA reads TGTGCCAGCAGCACTAGTGTCGGGGAGCTGTTTTTT. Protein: CASSTSVGELFF.

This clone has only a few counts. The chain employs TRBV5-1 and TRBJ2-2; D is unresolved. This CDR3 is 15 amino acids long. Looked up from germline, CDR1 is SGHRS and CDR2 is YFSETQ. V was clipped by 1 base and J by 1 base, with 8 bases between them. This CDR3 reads CASSLLSQNTGELFF. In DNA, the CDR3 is TGCGCCAGCAGCTTGCTTAGCCAGAACACCGGGGAGCTGTTTTTT.

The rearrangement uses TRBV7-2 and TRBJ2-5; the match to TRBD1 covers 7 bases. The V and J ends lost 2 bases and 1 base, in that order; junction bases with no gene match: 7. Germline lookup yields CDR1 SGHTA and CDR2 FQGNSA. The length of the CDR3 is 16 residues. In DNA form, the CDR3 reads TGTGCCAGCAGCTTAAGGACAGGCCGGCCCCAAGAGACCCAGTACTTC. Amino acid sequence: CASSLRTGRPQETQYF.

CDR3 amino acids: CASSPNLGPRGNEQFF. The DNA for the CDR3 is TGTGCCAGCAGTCCAAACCTCGGGCCCCGGGGCAATGAGCAGTTCTTC. The rearrangement uses TRBV27 and TRBJ2-1; a weak D match, TRBD2 (5 bases). Germline V lookup: CDR1 MNHEY, CDR2 SMNVEV (reference sequence). Between the trimmed V and J ends, which lost 5 bases and 6 bases, there was a span of 20 bases. CDR3 length: 16 residues.

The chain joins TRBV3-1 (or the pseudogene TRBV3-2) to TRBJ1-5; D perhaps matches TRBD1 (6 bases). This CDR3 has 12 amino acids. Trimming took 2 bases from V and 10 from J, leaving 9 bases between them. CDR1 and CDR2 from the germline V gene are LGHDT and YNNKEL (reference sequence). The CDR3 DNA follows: TGTGCCAGCAGCCAACAGGGGTTTCCCCAGCATTTT. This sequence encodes CASSQQGFPQHF.

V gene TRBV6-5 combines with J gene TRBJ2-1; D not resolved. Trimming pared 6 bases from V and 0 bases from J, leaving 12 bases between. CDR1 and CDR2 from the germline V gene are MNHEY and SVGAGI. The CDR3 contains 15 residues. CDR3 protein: CASRLLVSSYNEQFF. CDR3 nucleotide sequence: TGTGCCAGCAGGCTCCTTGTGAGCTCCTACAATGAGCAGTTCTTC.

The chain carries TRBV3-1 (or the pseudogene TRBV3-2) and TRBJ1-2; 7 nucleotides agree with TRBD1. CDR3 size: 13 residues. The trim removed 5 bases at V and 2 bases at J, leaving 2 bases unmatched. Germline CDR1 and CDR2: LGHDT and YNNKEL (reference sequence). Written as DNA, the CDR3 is TGTGCCAGCAGCGGGACAGCGAACTATGGCTACACCTTC. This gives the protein CASSGTANYGYTF.

DNA of the CDR3: TGTGCCAGCAGCTTCCGGGACAGTAATCAGCCCCAGCATTTT. This sequence encodes CASSFRDSNQPQHF. V usage is TRBV7-3 and J usage is TRBJ1-5; 7 positions match TRBD1. The trim removed 3 bases at V and 4 bases at J, leaving 3 bases unmatched. Germline CDR1 reads SGHTA; CDR2 reads FQGTGA. CDR3 size: 14 residues.

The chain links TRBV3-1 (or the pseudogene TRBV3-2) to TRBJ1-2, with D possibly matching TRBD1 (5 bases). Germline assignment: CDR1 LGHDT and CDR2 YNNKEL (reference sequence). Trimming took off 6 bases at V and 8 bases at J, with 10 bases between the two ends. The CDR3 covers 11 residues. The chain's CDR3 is CASSPGYGYTF. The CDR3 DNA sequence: TGTGCCAGCAGTCCAGGGTACGGCTACACCTTC.

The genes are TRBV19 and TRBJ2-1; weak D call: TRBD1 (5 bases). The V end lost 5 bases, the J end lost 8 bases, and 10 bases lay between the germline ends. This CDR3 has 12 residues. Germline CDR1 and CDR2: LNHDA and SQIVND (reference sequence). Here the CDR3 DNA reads TGTGCCAGTAGTGCCCAGGGATATGAGCAGTTCTTC. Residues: CASSAQGYEQFF.